This TCR beta chain was recovered during a study of cytomegalovirus exposure and HLA in healthy donors. Overall study results and limits: Among the CMV-associated chains, three were confirmed in vitro as specific for CMV antigens.

The donors were members of the validation cohort, which comprised roughly 120 subjects and was separate from the first cohort of about 700 subjects. Clones were sequenced by immunoSEQ multiplex PCR, and TCRdb holds only the in-frame ones, with some missing. The sample includes 100,000 to 150,000 clones, more than 85% of them seen just once. Germline V CDR1 and CDR2: MNHNS, SASEGT. The CDR3 runs 19 residues. J was trimmed by 7 bases and V by 0 bases; bases with no gene match: 14. Turning to this clone: No antigen is known for it.

J is TRBJ2-1 and V is TRBV6-1, with 11 bases identical to TRBD2. The clonotype was recovered from a man younger than 35 in good health and CMV-seropositive. Source material: PBMCs. The CDR3 nucleotides read TGTGCCAGCAGTGAAGCCCAGGCGCGAAGGACTAGCGGGTGGAATGAGCAGTTCTTC. Protein product: CASSEAQARRTSGWNEQFF.